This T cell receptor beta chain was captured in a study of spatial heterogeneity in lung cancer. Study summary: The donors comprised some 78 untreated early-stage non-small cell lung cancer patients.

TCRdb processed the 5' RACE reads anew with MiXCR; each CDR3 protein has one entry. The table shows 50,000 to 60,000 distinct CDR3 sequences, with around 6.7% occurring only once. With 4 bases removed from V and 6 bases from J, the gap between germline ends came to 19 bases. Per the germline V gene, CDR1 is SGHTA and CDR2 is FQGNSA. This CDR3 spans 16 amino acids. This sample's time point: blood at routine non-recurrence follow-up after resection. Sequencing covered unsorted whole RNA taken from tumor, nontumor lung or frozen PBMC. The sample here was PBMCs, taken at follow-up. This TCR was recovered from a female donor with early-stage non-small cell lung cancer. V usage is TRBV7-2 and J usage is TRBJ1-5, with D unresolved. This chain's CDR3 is CASSSPGGRVSQPQHF. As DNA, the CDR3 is TGTGCCAGCAGCTCCCCGGGAGGGAGGGTTAGTCAGCCCCAGCATTTT.